This T cell receptor (beta chain) was captured in a study of blood T cell repertoires in COVID-19. Germline-derived CDR1 and CDR2 are SGHRS and YFSETQ. The CDR3 extends over 15 amino acids. V shed 2 bases and J 5 bases; nucleotides not matched to a gene: 7. TCRdb's table, derived via immunoSEQ multiplex PCR, lists solely in-frame clones and lacks some. The data hold about 160,000 clones, with around four fifths observed a single time. The gene calls are TRBV5-1 and TRBJ2-7; 10 bases fit TRBD1. The receptor was derived from a woman aged 80 or over with active or convalescent COVID-19. Input material: peripheral blood. Here the CDR3 reads CASSFPGQGSHEQYF. CDR3 in DNA: TGCGCCAGCAGCTTTCCGGGACAGGGGTCCCACGAGCAGTACTTC.